This T cell receptor beta chain was identified during a study of T cells in Graves' hyperthyroidism and ophthalmopathy. Trimming took off 1 base at V and 5 bases at J, with 17 bases between the two ends. CDR3 length equals 16 residues. Germline V gives CDR1 MDHEN, CDR2 SYDVKM. RNA transcripts served as the template for amplifying TCR beta CDR3 regions. An initial round of RT-PCR targeting the TCR CDR3 relied on the HTBI primer set. TCRdb re-called the multiplex PCR reads through MiXCR, storing one row per CDR3 protein. The sample contains around 690,000 distinct CDR3 sequences, roughly 17% of which appear only once. For Graves' hyperthyroidism to be stable, ophthalmopathy could not progress within 18 months. This clonotype was observed at least ten times.

Material for sequencing was blood. V usage is TRBV28 and J usage is TRBJ1-2; possible D gene TRBD1, 6 bases. The receptor was isolated from a man aged 45 to 65 with Graves' hyperthyroidism. CDR3 region: CASSLSQLTGNYGYTF. In DNA form, the CDR3 reads TGTGCCAGCAGTTTATCCCAGCTGACAGGAAATTATGGCTACACCTTC.